Following are 10 T cell receptor beta chains from one sample sequenced in a study of Ad26.COV2.S vaccination and SARS-CoV-2 variants. TCRdb's table, derived via immunoSEQ multiplex PCR, lists solely in-frame clones and lacks some. There are around 450,000 clones in the sample; 90% occur only once, and more than 10% lies in the top ten. The treatment was: 19 received Ad26.COV2.S at low or high dose, single or two shots; about 5 received placebo; per-sample allocation not given. Sampling took place 63 days after the first vaccine or placebo injection. The specimen comprised peripheral blood, sampled in a trial of Ad26.COV2.S vaccine versus placebo. The source is a person between 18 and 59 years old who received the Ad26.COV2.S COVID-19 vaccine or a placebo.

The CDR3 region has the DNA TGTGCCAGCAGCGCCGGGACCCCTCTTTCCTACGAGCAGTACTTC. It specifies CASSAGTPLSYEQYF. The genes are TRBV28 and TRBJ2-7; D may be TRBD1 or TRBD2 (5 bases each). Trimming shortened V by 6 bases and J by 1 base, and 16 bases separated the two germline ends. Germline CDR1 MDHEN, CDR2 SYDVKM. The CDR3 sequence is 15 residues long. The full variable domain, its missing parts supplied by reference TRBV28 and TRBJ2-7, is DVKVTQSSRYLVKRTGEKVFLECVQDMDHENMFWYRQDPGLGLRLIYFSYDVKMKEKGDIPEGYSVSREKKERFSLILESASTNQTSMYLCASSAGTPLSYEQYFGPGTRLTVT.

The rearrangement uses TRBV5-4 and TRBJ1-5, with D hard to call. Germline V gene data show CDR1 as SGHNT and CDR2 as YYREEE (reference sequence). Trimming removed 0 bases from V and 4 bases from J, with 5 bases in between. The CDR3 has 13 residues. DNA for the CDR3: TGTGCCAGCAGCTTGGATCGGAATCAGCCCCAGCATTTT. Translated, it gives CASSLDRNQPQHF.

This chain connects TRBV6-5 to TRBJ1-5, with 10 bases lining up with TRBD1. The CDR3 spans 15 residues. Germline lookup yields CDR1 MNHEY and CDR2 SVGAGI. With V trimmed by 4 bases and J by 4 bases, 4 bases remained unmatched. The CDR3 spells CASSLKGQGNQPQHF. As DNA, the CDR3 is TGTGCCAGCAGTTTAAAGGGACAGGGGAATCAGCCCCAGCATTTT.

In its sample, this clone was seen once. The gene calls are TRBV7-6 and TRBJ2-7; D might be TRBD2 (6 bases). There are 15 residues in the CDR3. Trimming removed 4 bases at V and 0 bases at J, with 13 bases between. Germline V gene data show CDR1 as SGHVS and CDR2 as FNYEAQ. In DNA form, the CDR3 reads TGTGCCAGCAGCTCCCGCGGGGCTAGCTCCTACGAGCAGTACTTC. Residues: CASSSRGASSYEQYF. Looking up the rest from reference TRBV7-6 and TRBJ2-7 gives the full variable domain: GAGVSQSPRYKVTKRGQDVALRCDPISGHVSLYWYRQALGQGPEFLTYFNYEAQQDKSGLPNDRFSAERPEGSISTLTIQRTEQRDSAMYRCASSSRGASSYEQYFGPGTRLTVT.

This chain uses TRBV6-2 or TRBV6-3 with TRBJ2-7; D uncertain. Germline values: CDR1 MNHEY, CDR2 SVGEGT. The V and J ends lost 2 bases and 5 bases respectively, with 13 bases between them. The CDR3 is 14 amino acids. CDR3 loop: CASSYETQRNEQYF. For the CDR3, the DNA is TGTGCCAGCAGTTACGAGACCCAGAGGAACGAGCAGTACTTC.

The chain uses TRBV9 and TRBJ1-1; tentative D call: TRBD1 (5 bases). The CDR3 extends over 15 amino acids. The germline V gene has CDR1 SGDLS and CDR2 YYNGEE. Trimming removed 4 bases from V and 1 base from J, with 14 bases in between. The CDR3 DNA is TGTGCCAGCAGCATAACGGGACTCTCGAACACTGAAGCTTTCTTT. Translating gives CASSITGLSNTEAFF.

This sequence joins TRBV25-1 and TRBJ1-2; D not resolved. V was clipped by 0 bases and J by 6 bases, with 8 bases between them. The CDR3 extends over 13 amino acids. The germline V gene has CDR1 MGHDK and CDR2 SYGVNS. The CDR3 DNA sequence: TGTGCCAGCAGTGAATATATCGGGGATGGCTACACCTTC. It encodes CASSEYIGDGYTF.

The rearrangement uses TRBV27 and TRBJ1-6; D is undetermined. The length of the CDR3 is 14 residues. With 5 bases removed from V and 7 bases from J, the gap between germline ends came to 12 bases. Germline V gene sequence: CDR1 MNHEY, CDR2 SMNVEV (reference sequence). CDR3 in DNA: TGTGCCAGCAGTCCGCTCCCCCGGAATTCACCCCTCCACTTT. Its protein is CASSPLPRNSPLHF.

There are a few counts of this clone. J is TRBJ1-6 and V is TRBV15; no clear D. Looked up from germline, CDR1 is LNHNV and CDR2 is YYDKDF (reference sequence). The CDR3 extends over 15 amino acids. Trimming shortened V by 0 bases and J by 12 bases, and 15 bases separated the two germline ends. This CDR3 is CATSRDYLFREPLHF. In DNA form, the CDR3 reads TGTGCCACCAGCAGAGATTATTTGTTTCGGGAACCCCTCCACTTT.

This clone has just a few counts. The rearrangement links TRBV7-2 to TRBJ2-7; tentative D call: TRBD1 (5 bases). CDR3 size: 14 residues. The germline V and J ends were trimmed by 5 bases and 2 bases, with 13 bases remaining between them. Germline CDR1 and CDR2: SGHTA and FQGNSA. The CDR3 is CASSPVDRPYEQYF. The CDR3 nucleotides read TGTGCCAGCAGCCCCGTCGACAGACCCTACGAGCAGTACTTC.